This TCR beta chain was sequenced for a study of blood T cells in healthy people across ages. At the level of the study: Template switching retrieved approximately one barcoded beta molecule for each two T cells.

Healthy Caucasian individuals from Russia aged about 6 to 95 were enrolled as donors. Per germline, CDR1 SEHNR and CDR2 FQNEAQ (reference sequence). The CDR3 covers 15 residues. Sample-barcoded 5' priming and a J-beta primer mix drove a second PCR of 7 to 11 cycles. TCRdb processed the 5' RACE reads anew with MiXCR; each CDR3 protein has one entry. This table holds approximately 960,000 distinct CDR3 sequences, about 27% found once. This clonotype has more than one count but fewer than ten. Mismatch with germline at one junction end may stem from a read error. These data were also reused for a study on T cells of mothers and their children.

J is TRBJ2-3 and V is TRBV7-9; no clear D. This TCR derives from a woman aged 40 to 50 in good health. The sequencing sample was made of blood. The CDR3 protein is CASLPTTASTDTQYF. CDR3 bases: TGCGCCAGCCTACCGACGACGGCTAGCACAGATACGCAGTATTTT. Filled out from reference TRBV7-9 and TRBJ2-3, the complete variable domain reads DTGVSQNPRHKITKRGQNVTFRCDPISEHNRLYWYRQTLGQGPEFLTYFQNEAQLEKSRLLSDRFSAERPKGSFSTLEIQRTEQGDSAMYLCASLPTTASTDTQYFGPGTRLTVL.